Listed below are T cell receptor beta chains from one sample, sequenced in a study of blood T cell repertoires in COVID-19. Some clones are missing from TCRdb's copy, which holds only in-frame ones; the method was immunoSEQ multiplex PCR. The sample holds 70,000 to 95,000 clones, roughly 89% seen once. The sample was peripheral blood. The receptors originated from a man aged 50-59 years with acute or convalescent COVID-19. Each CDR3 is given with its conserved first and last residue. Fields, in order: clone size, V gene, J gene, D gene, CDR3 DNA, CDR3 protein. The D gene is left open where the match is weak. Rows give clone size only sometimes, using once, few, many, or a class for an expanded clone.

>few|TRBV3-1/TRBV3-2|TRBJ1-5|TRBD1
TGTGCCAGCAGCCACGGGACAGGGAGACAGCCCCAGCATTTT
CASSHGTGRQPQHF
>-|TRBV19|TRBJ2-5|TRBD2
TGTGCCAGTGGTTCAGCGGGGGGGCAAGAGACCCAGTACTTC
CASGSAGGQETQYF
>-|TRBV5-6|TRBJ1-1|-
TGTGCCAGCAGCCTGAGATCCACTGAAGCTTTCTTT
CASSLRSTEAFF
>-|TRBV7-6|TRBJ1-6|-
TGTGCCAGCAGCTTAGCCTCAGGGAACAATTCACCCCTCCACTTT
CASSLASGNNSPLHF
>-|TRBV14|TRBJ2-5|TRBD1
TGTGCCAGCAGCCCACAGGGGGTCCAAGAGACCCAGTACTTC
CASSPQGVQETQYF
>few|TRBV12-3/TRBV12-4|TRBJ2-5|-
TGTGCCAGCAGTTTTAGGAGTCAAGAGACCCAGTACTTC
CASSFRSQETQYF
>-|TRBV4-1|TRBJ1-1|-
TGCGCCAGCAGCCAAGGCAGGAACACTGAAGCTTTCTTT
CASSQGRNTEAFF
>-|TRBV2|TRBJ1-2|-
TGTGCCAGCGTTCCACGGGGGGTCTATGGCTACACCTTC
CASVPRGVYGYTF
>once|TRBV30|TRBJ1-2|-
TGTGCCTGGAGCGGGGAGTACTATGGCTACACCTTC
CAWSGEYYGYTF
>-|TRBV7-9|TRBJ1-6|-
TGTGCCAGCAGCCCAGAGGTGAGATCACCCCTCCACTTT
CASSPEVRSPLHF
>-|TRBV27|TRBJ1-4|-
TGTGCCAGCAGACCCTCGCCGGGGAGTGAAAAACTGTTTTTT
CASRPSPGSEKLFF
>-|TRBV7-2|TRBJ2-3|-
TGTGCCAGCAGCTTTGCGATAAACACAGATACGCAGTATTTT
CASSFAINTDTQYF
>few|TRBV20-1|TRBJ1-6|-
TGCAGTGCTAGTCTCGCAGGGGAGAAACGATCACCCCTCCACTTT
CSASLAGEKRSPLHF
>-|TRBV7-6|TRBJ2-5|-
TGTGCCAGCAGCTTAGCGGGGCGGGACGAGACCCAGTACTTC
CASSLAGRDETQYF
>-|TRBV15|TRBJ2-1|TRBD2
TGTGCCACCAGCATACCGGGACTAGCGGGAGGGGACGGCTACAATGAGCAGTTCTTC
CATSIPGLAGGDGYNEQFF
>-|TRBV11-2|TRBJ1-4|TRBD1
TGTGCCAGCACCTTGGGGACAGGGATGCAAACTAATGAAAAACTGTTTTTT
CASTLGTGMQTNEKLFF
>-|TRBV30|TRBJ1-1|-
TGTGCCTGGAGTTTCTACAGGGAAGGGGTCACTGAAGCTTTCTTT
CAWSFYREGVTEAFF
>-|TRBV7-2|TRBJ2-1|-
TGTGCCAGCAGCTTATTCGACAGGAGAGACTCCTACAATGAGCAGTTCTTC
CASSLFDRRDSYNEQFF
>-|TRBV19|TRBJ2-1|-
TGTGCCAGTAGTATAGATCAGGGGCCCTACAATGAGCAGTTCTTC
CASSIDQGPYNEQFF
>-|TRBV7-6|TRBJ1-5|-
TGTGCCAGCAGCCTTAGGGGGAATCAGCCCCAGCATTTT
CASSLRGNQPQHF
>-|TRBV5-1|TRBJ2-3|-
TGCGCCAGCAGCCTTAACACAGATACGCAGTATTTT
CASSLNTDTQYF
>-|TRBV6-1|TRBJ1-5|-
TGTGCCAGCAGTGAATGGTCAGGGGACCACAATCAGCCCCAGCATTTT
CASSEWSGDHNQPQHF
>-|TRBV6-5|TRBJ1-6|-
TGTGCCAGCTCAGGGCAGGGTAATAATTCACCCCTCCACTTT
CASSGQGNNSPLHF
>-|TRBV4-3|TRBJ2-5|TRBD2
TGCGCCAGCAGCCAAGGATACAGCGGGGGGGCGCAGACCCAGTACTTC
CASSQGYSGGAQTQYF
>-|TRBV11-2|TRBJ1-1|TRBD1
TGTGCCAGCAGCCAAAACCCCACAGGGGGCCTAACTTTCTTT
CASSQNPTGGLTFF
>-|TRBV7-3|TRBJ2-1|TRBD2
TGTGCCAGCAGCCCTCGAACTAGCGGGAGGGCCGGGTCCTACAATGAGCAGTTCTTC
CASSPRTSGRAGSYNEQFF
>-|TRBV5-4|TRBJ2-4|-
TGTGCCAGCAGCTCTCCGGGAAACATTCAGTACTTC
CASSSPGNIQYF
>few|TRBV6-2/TRBV6-3|TRBJ2-5|TRBD2
TGTGCCAGCAGTCACCACACTAGCGGAGAGACCCAGTACTTC
CASSHHTSGETQYF
>once|TRBV30|TRBJ2-4|TRBD1
TGTGCCGGACACCTAACAGGGGTCAACATTCAGTACTTC
CAGHLTGVNIQYF
>-|TRBV13|TRBJ1-1|-
TGTGCCAGTCACCGGACATCACAAGCTTTCTTT
CASHRTSQAFF
>-|TRBV11-2|TRBJ1-6|-
TGTGCCAGCAGCTTACGACGAGGCTCCTATAATTCACCCCTCCACTTT
CASSLRRGSYNSPLHF
>-|TRBV4-3|TRBJ1-1|-
TGCGCCAGCAGCCAAGTCCCAGAACCCAACACTGAAGCTTTCTTT
CASSQVPEPNTEAFF
>-|TRBV7-9|TRBJ1-1|TRBD1
TGTGCCAGCAGCCCAGGGGTCAGGGGGCGCATGAACACTGAAGCTTTCTTT
CASSPGVRGRMNTEAFF
>-|TRBV10-3|TRBJ2-2|-
TGTGCCACCCGACCGGGACAGAACACCGGGGAGCTGTTTTTT
CATRPGQNTGELFF
>-|TRBV4-1|TRBJ2-5|TRBD2
TGCGCCAGCAGCCAAGCCCCCGGGACTAGCGGGGGGGTAGAGACCCAGTACTTC
CASSQAPGTSGGVETQYF
>few|TRBV11-1|TRBJ2-3|TRBD2
TGTGCCAGCAGCAGCGGGGGGAATAGAAATACGCAGTATTTT
CASSSGGNRNTQYF
>once|TRBV28|TRBJ1-6|TRBD1
TGTGCCAGCAGTCCCCCGACAGGGGCGAATTCACCCCTCCACTTT
CASSPPTGANSPLHF
>few|TRBV5-5|TRBJ1-6|-
TGTGCCAGCAGCTTGTCTGTTAATTCACCCCTCCACTTT
CASSLSVNSPLHF
>-|TRBV4-1|TRBJ1-2|TRBD1
TGCGCCAGCAGCCTCCTAACCGGGACAGTCTATGGCTACACCTTC
CASSLLTGTVYGYTF
>-|TRBV7-9|TRBJ2-5|TRBD2
TGTGCCACCGCTAGCGGGGGGGACAAAGAGACCCAGTACTTC
CATASGGDKETQYF
>-|TRBV4-3|TRBJ1-2|-
TGCGCCAGCAGTTTCGACAGGCGTAACTATGGCTACACCTTC
CASSFDRRNYGYTF
>-|TRBV7-9|TRBJ1-2|-
TGTGCCAGCAGCCCAGGACGGGAGGGCTATGGCTACACCTTC
CASSPGREGYGYTF